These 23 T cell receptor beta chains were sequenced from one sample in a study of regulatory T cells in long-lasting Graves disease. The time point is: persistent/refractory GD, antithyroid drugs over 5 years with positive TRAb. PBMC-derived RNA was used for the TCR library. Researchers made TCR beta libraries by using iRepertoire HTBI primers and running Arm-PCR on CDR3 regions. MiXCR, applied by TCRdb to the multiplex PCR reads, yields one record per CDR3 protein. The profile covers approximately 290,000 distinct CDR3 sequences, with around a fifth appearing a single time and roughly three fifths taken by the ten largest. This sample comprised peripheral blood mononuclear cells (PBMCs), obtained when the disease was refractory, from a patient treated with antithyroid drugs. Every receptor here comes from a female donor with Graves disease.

The CDR3 DNA reads as TGCAGTGCGACCGGGACAGACTCTAGCGGGGATAACACCGGGGAGCTGTTTTTT. It yields the protein CSATGTDSSGDNTGELFF. The chain has TRBV20-1 and TRBJ2-2; 9 nucleotides line up with TRBD2. CDR1 is DFQATT and CDR2 is SNEGSKA in the germline V gene (reference sequence). This CDR3 region has 18 residues. V was pared by 6 bases and J by 2 bases, with 16 bases of the junction left unmatched.

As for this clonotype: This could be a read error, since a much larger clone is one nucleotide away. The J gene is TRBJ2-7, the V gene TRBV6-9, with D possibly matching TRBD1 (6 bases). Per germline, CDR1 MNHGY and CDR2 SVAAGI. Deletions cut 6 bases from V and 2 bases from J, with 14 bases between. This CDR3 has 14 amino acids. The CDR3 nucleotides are TGTGCCAGCAGCTATGACAGGCTGGCCTACGAGCAGTACTTC. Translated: CASSYDRLAYEQYF.

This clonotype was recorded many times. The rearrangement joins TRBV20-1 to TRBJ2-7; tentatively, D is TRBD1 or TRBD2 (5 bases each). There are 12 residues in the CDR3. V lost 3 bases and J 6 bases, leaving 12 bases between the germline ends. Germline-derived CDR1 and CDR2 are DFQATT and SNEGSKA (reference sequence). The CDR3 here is CSASGTAGEQYF. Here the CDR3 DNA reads TGCAGTGCTAGTGGGACGGCGGGCGAGCAGTACTTC.

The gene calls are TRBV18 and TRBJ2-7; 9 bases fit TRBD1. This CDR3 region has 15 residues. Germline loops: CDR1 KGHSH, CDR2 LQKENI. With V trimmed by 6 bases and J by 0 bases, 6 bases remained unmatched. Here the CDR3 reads CASSRDRASSYEQYF. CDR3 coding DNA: TGTGCCAGCTCCCGGGACAGGGCGAGCTCCTACGAGCAGTACTTC.

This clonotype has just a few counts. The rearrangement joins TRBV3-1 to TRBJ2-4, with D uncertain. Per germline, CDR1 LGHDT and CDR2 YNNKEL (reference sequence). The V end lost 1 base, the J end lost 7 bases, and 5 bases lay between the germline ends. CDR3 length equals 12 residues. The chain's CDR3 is CASSQGRNIQYF. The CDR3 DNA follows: TGTGCCAGCAGCCAAGGGCGGAACATTCAGTACTTC.

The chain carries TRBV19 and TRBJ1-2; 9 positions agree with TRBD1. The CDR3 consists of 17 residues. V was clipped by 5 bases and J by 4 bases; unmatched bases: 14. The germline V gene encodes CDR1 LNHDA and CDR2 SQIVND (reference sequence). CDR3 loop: CASSRQTGTGLLYGYTF. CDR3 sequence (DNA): TGTGCCAGTAGTCGTCAGACCGGGACAGGGCTTCTCTATGGCTACACCTTC.

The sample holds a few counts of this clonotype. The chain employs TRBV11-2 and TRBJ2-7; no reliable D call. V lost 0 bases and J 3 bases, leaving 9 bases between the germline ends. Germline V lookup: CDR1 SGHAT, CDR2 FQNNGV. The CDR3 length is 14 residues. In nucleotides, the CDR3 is TGTGCCAGCAGCTTAGAGGGCAGAGTCTACGAGCAGTACTTC. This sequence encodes CASSLEGRVYEQYF.

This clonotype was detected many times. The CDR3 DNA reads TGTGCCAGTACCTCCTCGACAGGGGGCTATGAGACCCAGTACTTC. This translates into CASTSSTGGYETQYF. The chain recombines TRBV19 with TRBJ2-5, with TRBD1 matching over 10 bases. CDR1 and CDR2 (germline): LNHDA, SQIVND (reference sequence). This CDR3 is 15 amino acids long. Trimming at V came to 7 bases and at J to 5 bases, leaving 10 bases not matched to a gene.

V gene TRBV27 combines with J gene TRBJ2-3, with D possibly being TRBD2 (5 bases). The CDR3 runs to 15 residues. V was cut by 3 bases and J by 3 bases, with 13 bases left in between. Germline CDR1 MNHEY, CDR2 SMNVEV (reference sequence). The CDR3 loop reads CASSFQYPGTDTQYF. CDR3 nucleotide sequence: TGTGCCAGCAGTTTTCAGTATCCGGGAACAGATACGCAGTATTTT.

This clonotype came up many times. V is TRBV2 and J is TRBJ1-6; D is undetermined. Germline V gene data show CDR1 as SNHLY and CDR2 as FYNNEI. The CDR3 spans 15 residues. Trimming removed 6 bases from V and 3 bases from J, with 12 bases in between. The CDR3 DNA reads TGTGCCAGCAGCCGACCGGGAGACTATAATTCACCCCTCCACTTT. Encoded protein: CASSRPGDYNSPLHF.

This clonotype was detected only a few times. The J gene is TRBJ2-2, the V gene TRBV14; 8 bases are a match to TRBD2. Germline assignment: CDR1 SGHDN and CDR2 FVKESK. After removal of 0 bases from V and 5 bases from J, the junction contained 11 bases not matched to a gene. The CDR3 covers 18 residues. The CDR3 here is CASSQEAGASLMTGELFF. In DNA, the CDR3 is TGTGCCAGCAGCCAAGAAGCGGGGGCAAGCTTGATGACCGGGGAGCTGTTTTTT.

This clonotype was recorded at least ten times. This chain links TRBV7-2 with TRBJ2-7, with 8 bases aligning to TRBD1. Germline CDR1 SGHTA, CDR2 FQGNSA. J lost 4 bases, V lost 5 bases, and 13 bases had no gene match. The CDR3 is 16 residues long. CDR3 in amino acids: CASSTRQGWSLYEQYF. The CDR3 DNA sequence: TGTGCCAGCAGCACCAGACAGGGGTGGAGCCTATACGAGCAGTACTTC.

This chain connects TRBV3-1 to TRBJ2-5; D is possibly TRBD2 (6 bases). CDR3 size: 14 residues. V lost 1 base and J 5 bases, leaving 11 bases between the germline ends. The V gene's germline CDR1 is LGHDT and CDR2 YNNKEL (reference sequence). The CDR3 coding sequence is TGTGCCAGCAGCCAAGCGCCAGGGAGGGAGACCCAGTACTTC. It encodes CASSQAPGRETQYF.

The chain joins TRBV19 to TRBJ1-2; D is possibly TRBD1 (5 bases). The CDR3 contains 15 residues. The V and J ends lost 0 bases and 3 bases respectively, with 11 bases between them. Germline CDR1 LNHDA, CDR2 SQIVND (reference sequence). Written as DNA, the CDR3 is TGTGCCAGTAGTATAGATGGGACGGACCACTATGGCTACACCTTC. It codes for CASSIDGTDHYGYTF. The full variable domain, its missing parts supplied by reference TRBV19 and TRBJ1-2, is DGGITQSPKYLFRKEGQNVTLSCEQNLNHDAMYWYRQDPGQGLRLIYYSQIVNDFQKGDIAEGYSVSREKKESFPLTVTSAQKNPTAFYLCASSIDGTDHYGYTFGSGTRLTVV.

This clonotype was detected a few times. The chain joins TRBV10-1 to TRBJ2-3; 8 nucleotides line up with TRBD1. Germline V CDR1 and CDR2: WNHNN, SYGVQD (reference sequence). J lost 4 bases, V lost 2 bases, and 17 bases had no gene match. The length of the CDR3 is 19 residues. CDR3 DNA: TGCGCCAGCAGTGAGGGACAGGGCTCACGGGAGCCCTGCTCAGATACGCAGTATTTT. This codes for CASSEGQGSREPCSDTQYF.

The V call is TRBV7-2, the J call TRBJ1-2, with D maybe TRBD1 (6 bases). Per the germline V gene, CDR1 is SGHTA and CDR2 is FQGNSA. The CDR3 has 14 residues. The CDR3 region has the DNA TGTGCGGGGGGGGGACAAACCAAAGCGAGTGGCTACACCTTC. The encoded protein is CAGGGQTKASGYTF.

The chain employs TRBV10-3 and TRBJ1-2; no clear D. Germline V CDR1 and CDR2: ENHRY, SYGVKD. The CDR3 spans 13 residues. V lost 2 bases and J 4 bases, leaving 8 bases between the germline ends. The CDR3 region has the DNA TGTGCCATCAGTGAGGGGCAGCTCTATGGCTACACCTTC. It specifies CAISEGQLYGYTF.

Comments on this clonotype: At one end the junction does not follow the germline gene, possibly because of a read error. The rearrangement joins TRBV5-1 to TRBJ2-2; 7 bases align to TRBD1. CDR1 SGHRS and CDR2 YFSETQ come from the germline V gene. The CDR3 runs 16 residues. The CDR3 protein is CTSSLVTGTDASELFF. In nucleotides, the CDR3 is TGCACCAGCAGCTTGGTGACCGGGACAGACGCCTCGGAGCTGTTTTTT. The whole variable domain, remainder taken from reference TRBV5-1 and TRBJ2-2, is KAGVTQTPRYLIKTRGQQVTLSCSPISGHRSVSWYQQTPGQGLQFLFEYFSETQRNKGNFPGRFSGRQFSNSRSEMNVSTLELGDSALYLCTSSLVTGTDASELFFGEGSRLTVL.

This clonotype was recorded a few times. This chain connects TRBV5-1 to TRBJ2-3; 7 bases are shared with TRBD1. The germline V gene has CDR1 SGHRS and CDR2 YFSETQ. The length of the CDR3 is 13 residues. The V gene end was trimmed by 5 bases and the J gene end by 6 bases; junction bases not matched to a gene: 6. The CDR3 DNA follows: TGCGCCAGCAGTTCCGACAGGGCGGATACGCAGTATTTT. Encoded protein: CASSSDRADTQYF.

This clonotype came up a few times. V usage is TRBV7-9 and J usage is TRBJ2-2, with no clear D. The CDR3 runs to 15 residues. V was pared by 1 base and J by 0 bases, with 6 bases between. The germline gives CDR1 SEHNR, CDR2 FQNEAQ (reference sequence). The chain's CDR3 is CASSLGLTNTGELFF. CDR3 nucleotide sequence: TGTGCCAGCAGCTTAGGTCTGACGAACACCGGGGAGCTGTTTTTT. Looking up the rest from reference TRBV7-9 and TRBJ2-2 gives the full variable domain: DTGVSQNPRHKITKRGQNVTFRCDPISEHNRLYWYRQTLGQGPEFLTYFQNEAQLEKSRLLSDRFSAERPKGSFSTLEIQRTEQGDSAMYLCASSLGLTNTGELFFGEGSRLTVL.

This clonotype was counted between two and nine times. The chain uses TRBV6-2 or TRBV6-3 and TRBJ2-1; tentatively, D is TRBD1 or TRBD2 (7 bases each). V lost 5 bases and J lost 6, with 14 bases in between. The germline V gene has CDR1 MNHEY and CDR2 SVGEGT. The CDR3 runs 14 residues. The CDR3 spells CASSGSGGGNEQFF. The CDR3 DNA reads TGTGCCAGCAGTGGTTCAGGGGGGGGCAATGAGCAGTTCTTC.

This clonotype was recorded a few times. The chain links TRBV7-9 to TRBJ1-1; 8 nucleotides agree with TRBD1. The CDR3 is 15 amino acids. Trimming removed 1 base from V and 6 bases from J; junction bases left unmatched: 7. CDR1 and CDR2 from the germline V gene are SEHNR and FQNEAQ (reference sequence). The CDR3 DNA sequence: TGTGCCAGCAGCTTAGTTTCAGGGGGCGGATCTGAAGCTTTCTTT. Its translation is CASSLVSGGGSEAFF.

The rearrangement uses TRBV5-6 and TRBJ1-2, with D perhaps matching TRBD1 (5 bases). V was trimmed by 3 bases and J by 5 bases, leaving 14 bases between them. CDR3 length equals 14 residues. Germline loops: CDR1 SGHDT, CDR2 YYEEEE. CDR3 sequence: CASSYMGPPYGYTF. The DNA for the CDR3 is TGTGCCAGCAGCTACATGGGGCCCCCATATGGCTACACCTTC. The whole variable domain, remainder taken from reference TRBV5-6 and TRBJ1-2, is DAGVTQSPTHLIKTRGQQVTLRCSPKSGHDTVSWYQQALGQGPQFIFQYYEEEERQRGNFPDRFSGHQFPNYSSELNVNALLLGDSALYLCASSYMGPPYGYTFGSGTRLTVV.